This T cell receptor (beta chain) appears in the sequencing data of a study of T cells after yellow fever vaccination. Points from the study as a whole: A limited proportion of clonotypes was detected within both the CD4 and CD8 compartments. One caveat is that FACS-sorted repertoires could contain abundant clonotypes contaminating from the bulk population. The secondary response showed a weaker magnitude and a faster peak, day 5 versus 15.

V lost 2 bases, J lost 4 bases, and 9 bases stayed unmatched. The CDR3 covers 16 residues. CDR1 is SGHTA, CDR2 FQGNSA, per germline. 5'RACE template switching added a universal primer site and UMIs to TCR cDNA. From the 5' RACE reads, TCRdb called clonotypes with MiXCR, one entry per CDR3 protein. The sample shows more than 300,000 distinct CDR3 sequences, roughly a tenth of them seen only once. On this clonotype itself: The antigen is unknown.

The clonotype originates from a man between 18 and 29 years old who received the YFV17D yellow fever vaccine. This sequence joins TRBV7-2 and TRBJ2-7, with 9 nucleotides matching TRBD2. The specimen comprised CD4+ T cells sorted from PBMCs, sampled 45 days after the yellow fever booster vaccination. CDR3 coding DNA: TGTGCCAGCAGCTTATTGACTAGCGGTTTTTTATACGAGCAGTACTTC. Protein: CASSLLTSGFLYEQYF.